The T cell receptor beta chain described here comes from a study of blood T cell repertoires in COVID-19. Study overall: There were acute and convalescent COVID-19 samples, and they came from the United States, Italy and Spain. Sample material is recorded as cDNA or gDNA derived from T cells, B-cell-depleted T cells, or PBMCs.

CDR1 is SGHNT and CDR2 is YYREEE in the germline V gene (reference sequence). V was clipped by 6 bases and J by 2 bases; unmatched bases: 14. CDR3 length equals 17 residues. Original handling: Amplification from reference gene primers served as the basis for estimated nucleated cell counts. TCRdb keeps only in-frame clones here, not all; method: immunoSEQ multiplex PCR. Clonal size and the V and J genes are those of that table, whereas D and trimming came from the DNA. Among roughly 250,000 clones, roughly 88% were seen once, and the ten largest hold around 2%. This clonotype originated in a woman in her 40s who had recovered from COVID-19. The chain has TRBV5-4 and TRBJ1-2, with 9 bases aligning to TRBD1. The sequencing input was peripheral blood. The CDR3: CASTQEPRDRGNYGYTF. The CDR3, as DNA: TGTGCCAGCACCCAGGAACCGCGAGACAGGGGGAACTATGGCTACACCTTC.